The 20 T cell receptor beta chains below were found in one sample sequenced in a study of PD-L1 blockade in urothelial cancer (dated by TCRdb to 2015 to 2018). Library creation used the immunoSEQ multiplex PCR assay. Here the immuneACCESS table is served through TCRdb, limited to in-frame sequences with V and J called. Missing clones are a known gap in these copies; in checked studies unresolved V genes cover under half, and the rest lacks a known reason. The sample records more than 85,000 clones, around 90% of which are singletons. Jointly, the top ten make up roughly 0.93% of the sample. Material: PBMCs, obtained around atezolizumab (anti-PD-L1) treatment. The receptors here all came from a woman older than 75 with urothelial cancer.

The chain is built from TRBV7-8 and TRBJ2-7, with 8 bases fitting TRBD1. The ends lost 1 base at V and 4 bases at J; junction bases unmatched: 6. The CDR3 loop spans 15 amino acids. Germline-derived CDR1 and CDR2 are SGHVS and FQNEAQ. CDR3 DNA sequence: TGTGCCAGCAGCTTAGGGAGGACAGGGCCGTACGAGCAGTACTTC. Residues: CASSLGRTGPYEQYF.

This chain joins TRBV25-1 and TRBJ1-2; D gene unclear. The V and J ends lost 2 bases and 6 bases respectively, with 10 bases between them. Germline values: CDR1 MGHDK, CDR2 SYGVNS. There are 13 residues in the CDR3. CDR3 protein: CASSEVSSHGYTF. Written as DNA, the CDR3 is TGTGCCAGCAGTGAAGTTAGTTCGCATGGCTACACCTTC.

The rearrangement joins TRBV27 to TRBJ1-2; perhaps TRBD1 as D (6 bases). With 7 bases removed from V and 8 bases from J, the gap between germline ends came to 17 bases. The germline V gene has CDR1 MNHEY and CDR2 SMNVEV (reference sequence). There are 13 residues in the CDR3. This CDR3 is CASTRTGTTGYTF. CDR3 coding DNA: TGTGCCAGCACAAGAACAGGGACGACCGGCTACACCTTC.

The V call is TRBV7-9, the J call TRBJ2-1; D is unresolved. The CDR3 is 11 residues long. V lost 5 bases and J lost 11, with 10 bases in between. The germline V gene encodes CDR1 SEHNR and CDR2 FQNEAQ (reference sequence). The CDR3 nucleotides read TGTGCCAGCAGCATTCAGGCTCAGCAGTTCTTC. It translates to CASSIQAQQFF.

The chain employs TRBV5-1 and TRBJ2-1; D is uncertain. Germline CDR1 is SGHRS and CDR2 is YFSETQ. The CDR3 covers 13 residues. The germline V and J ends were trimmed by 7 bases and 8 bases, with 16 bases remaining between them. CDR3 protein: CASANPTNDEQFF. The CDR3 DNA is TGCGCCAGCGCCAATCCGACAAACGATGAGCAGTTCTTC.

The genes are TRBV28 and TRBJ2-6, with TRBD1 identical over 7 bases. CDR1 is MDHEN, CDR2 SYDVKM, per germline. With 6 bases clipped from V and 0 bases from J, the junction kept 5 bases outside the gene matches. This CDR3 has 16 residues. Here the CDR3 DNA reads TGTGCCAGCAGGACGGGACAGACCTCTGGGGCCAACGTCCTGACTTTC. This sequence encodes CASRTGQTSGANVLTF.

V gene TRBV5-1 combines with J gene TRBJ2-5, with 11 bases that match TRBD1. The junction had 8 bases not matched to a gene; V was cut back by 5 bases and J by 5 bases. Germline V gives CDR1 SGHRS, CDR2 YFSETQ. This CDR3 is built from 15 residues. The CDR3 DNA follows: TGCGCCAGCAGAGGGACAGGGGGTACGGTGGAGACCCAGTACTTC. Translating it yields CASRGTGGTVETQYF.

J is TRBJ1-5 and V is TRBV4-1; no firm D call. The CDR3 extends over 15 amino acids. Germline V CDR1 and CDR2: MGHRA, YSYEKL. Trimming took 0 bases from V and 4 from J, leaving 10 bases between them. The CDR3 coding sequence is TGCGCCAGCAGCCAAGAGGGCCACCCAAATCAGCCCCAGCATTTT. This encodes CASSQEGHPNQPQHF.

This chain uses TRBV9 with TRBJ1-5; 9 bases agree with TRBD1. The germline V gene encodes CDR1 SGDLS and CDR2 YYNGEE. The CDR3 extends over 17 amino acids. Trimming cost V 3 bases and J 3 bases; bases outside gene matches: 10. The CDR3 DNA reads TGTGCCAGCAGCGAGGGACAGGGAAGGAGTAACAATCAGCCCCAGCATTTT. Encoded protein: CASSEGQGRSNNQPQHF.

The rearrangement uses TRBV10-3 and TRBJ1-3; 8 bases are shared with TRBD1. V lost 2 bases, J lost 4 bases, and 7 bases stayed unmatched. The length of the CDR3 is 16 residues. Germline values: CDR1 ENHRY, CDR2 SYGVKD. In nucleotides, the CDR3 is TGTGCCATCAGTGAGGCCAGGGGGCAAGCAGGAAACACCATATATTTT. Its translation is CAISEARGQAGNTIYF.

About this clone: One end of the junction does not line up with germline, which may come from a read error. CDR3 region: CSAREQGTNLF. CDR3 DNA sequence: TGCAGTGCTAGGGAGCAGGGGACGAATCTCTTT. The chain uses TRBV20-1 and TRBJ1-1; possibly TRBD1 for D (6 bases). CDR1 and CDR2 (germline): DFQATT, SNEGSKA (reference sequence). This CDR3 is built from 11 residues.

V and J are TRBV19 and TRBJ2-3; 8 nucleotides align to TRBD1. Germline V gene lookup returns CDR1 LNHDA and CDR2 SQIVND (reference sequence). The CDR3 length is 12 residues. The junction had 5 bases not matched to a gene; V was cut back by 10 bases and J by 5 bases. The CDR3 sequence is CATATGGDTQYF. The DNA of the CDR3 is TGTGCCACCGCCACAGGGGGAGATACGCAGTATTTT.

In nucleotides, the CDR3 is TGTGCCAGCAGTGAGACCCGGGACAGGGAGCAGTACTTC. This codes for CASSETRDREQYF. The V gene is TRBV6-1, the J gene TRBJ2-7; 8 nucleotides align to TRBD1. The length of the CDR3 is 13 residues. The germline CDR1 and CDR2 sequences are MNHNS and SASEGT. The ends lost 3 bases at V and 7 bases at J; junction bases unmatched: 5.

This chain uses TRBV10-3 with TRBJ2-7; D is unresolved. The germline V gene encodes CDR1 ENHRY and CDR2 SYGVKD. This CDR3 has 14 residues. The germline V and J ends were trimmed by 1 base and 7 bases, with 14 bases remaining between them. This CDR3 is CAISEFGSRWEQYF. The CDR3 DNA reads as TGTGCCATCAGTGAGTTTGGGTCCAGGTGGGAGCAGTACTTC.

V gene TRBV5-1 combines with J gene TRBJ2-7; 10 nucleotides agree with TRBD2. Trimming at V came to 4 bases and at J to 0 bases, leaving 1 base not matched to a gene. Germline V lookup: CDR1 SGHRS, CDR2 YFSETQ. The CDR3 extends over 14 amino acids. CDR3 nucleotide sequence: TGCGCCAGCAGCGCTAGCGGGAGCTCCTACGAGCAGTACTTC. Amino acid sequence: CASSASGSSYEQYF. The full variable domain, rest sourced from reference TRBV5-1 and TRBJ2-7, is KAGVTQTPRYLIKTRGQQVTLSCSPISGHRSVSWYQQTPGQGLQFLFEYFSETQRNKGNFPGRFSGRQFSNSRSEMNVSTLELGDSALYLCASSASGSSYEQYFGPGTRLTVT.

V is TRBV27 and J is TRBJ2-1; 13 bases are a match to TRBD2. The CDR3 consists of 14 residues. In germline, CDR1 is MNHEY, CDR2 SMNVEV (reference sequence). V lost 4 bases to trimming and J lost 9 bases; unmatched junction nucleotides: 3. The CDR3 here is CASSWTSGSPEQFF. The CDR3 region has the DNA TGTGCCAGCAGTTGGACTAGCGGGAGCCCTGAGCAGTTCTTC.

The gene calls are TRBV5-4 and TRBJ2-7; 9 nucleotides align to TRBD2. CDR1 and CDR2 from the germline V gene are SGHNT and YYREEE (reference sequence). CDR3 length: 15 amino acids. The V gene end was trimmed by 1 base and the J gene end by 1 base; junction bases not matched to a gene: 3. Written as DNA, the CDR3 is TGTGCCAGCAGCTTGCGCGGGAGGGTTTCCTACGAGCAGTACTTC. Translated: CASSLRGRVSYEQYF. Full variable domain (remainder filled in from reference TRBV5-4 and TRBJ2-7): ETGVTQSPTHLIKTRGQQVTLRCSSQSGHNTVSWYQQALGQGPQFIFQYYREEENGRGNFPPRFSGLQFPNYSSELNVNALELDDSALYLCASSLRGRVSYEQYFGPGTRLTVT.

J is TRBJ2-7 and V is TRBV5-6; weak D call: TRBD1 (5 bases). The CDR3 totals 15 residues. Per germline, CDR1 SGHDT and CDR2 YYEEEE. Deletions cut 2 bases from V and 4 bases from J, with 16 bases between. The chain's CDR3 is CASSLSGLFGYEQYF. The CDR3 region has the DNA TGTGCCAGCAGCTTATCAGGGTTGTTCGGTTACGAGCAGTACTTC.

The chain carries TRBV7-2 and TRBJ2-2; possible D gene TRBD1, 6 bases. The CDR3 loop spans 14 amino acids. The V end lost 5 bases, the J end lost 3 bases, and 10 bases lay between the germline ends. CDR1 and CDR2 from the germline V gene are SGHTA and FQGNSA. The CDR3 DNA is TGTGCCAGCAGCCTACAGGGCTACACCGGGGAGCTGTTTTTT. Its translation: CASSLQGYTGELFF.

The chain couples TRBV5-1 to TRBJ2-1; tentative D call: TRBD1 (5 bases). The CDR3 is 15 amino acids. CDR1 is SGHRS and CDR2 is YFSETQ in the germline V gene. Trimming took off 2 bases at V and 6 bases at J, with 15 bases between the two ends. CDR3 nucleotide sequence: TGCGCCAGCAGCTTAGTACAGGAGATGGGCAATGAGCAGTTCTTC. Amino acids: CASSLVQEMGNEQFF.